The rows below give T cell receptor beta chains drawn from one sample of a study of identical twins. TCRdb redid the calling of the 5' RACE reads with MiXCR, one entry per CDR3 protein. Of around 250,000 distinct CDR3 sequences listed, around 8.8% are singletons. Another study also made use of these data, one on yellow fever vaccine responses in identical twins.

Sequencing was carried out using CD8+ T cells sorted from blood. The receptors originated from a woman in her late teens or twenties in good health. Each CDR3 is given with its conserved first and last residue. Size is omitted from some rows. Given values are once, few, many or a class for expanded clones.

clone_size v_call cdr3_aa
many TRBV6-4 CASSEDSMNTEAFF
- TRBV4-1 CASSQEVGASGEQYF
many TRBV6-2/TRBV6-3 CASSADSETLYGYTF
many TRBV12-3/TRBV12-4 CASSRDFFNEQFF
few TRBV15 CATSRDWGVSDTQYF
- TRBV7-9 CASSLLKTQVQETQYF
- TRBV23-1 CASSQSVSGPGGCEQFF
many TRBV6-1 CASSRTGDNSPLHF
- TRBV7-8 CASSPGTSGNGYEQYF
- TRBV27 CASSKRTGPNTEAFF
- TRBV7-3 CASSLSPETANKFF
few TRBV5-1 CASSFRDNEQYF
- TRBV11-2 CASSPGQEVMNTEAFF
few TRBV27 CASSLGRNNEKLFF
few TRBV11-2 CASSLVLGSDEQFF
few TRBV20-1 CSARDGSEGETQYF